The table lists the clone carrying this T cell receptor (beta chain) with a few counts. What it binds is not known. The sample originates from a study of T cell repertoires in cytomegalovirus infection. Study-level points and caveats: In two of eight donors, the top clonotype was HLA-C-restricted CMV-specific.

Trimming took 3 bases from V and 8 from J, leaving 16 bases between them. The CDR3 consists of 14 residues. TCRdb re-derived calls from the reads in MiXCR, one entry per CDR3 protein. The profile shows a few hundred thousand distinct CDR3 sequences, approximately 40% of them singletons. The rearrangement links TRBV12-3 or TRBV12-4 to TRBJ1-1; a possible D gene is TRBD1 (6 bases). The sample consisted of cultured PBMCs, taken from culture after CMV antigen stimulation. This sequence originates from a human donor in good health (CMV status not recorded). Some clones in this sample may be carry-over from other donors' samples. In DNA, the CDR3 is TGTGCCAGCAGTTTTATGGGGGGCAAAAGGGAAGCTTTCTTT. This sequence encodes CASSFMGGKREAFF.